The rows below give T cell receptor beta chains drawn from one sample of a study of blood T cells in healthy people across ages. TCRdb processed the 5' RACE reads anew with MiXCR; each CDR3 protein has one entry. The repertoire has 1.5 million to 2 million distinct CDR3 sequences, under 30% of them found once; the top ten carry 7.7%. Sequencing input: blood. The source of these receptors is a woman aged 25 to 39 in good health. The CDR3 runs from the conserved cysteine through the conserved F or W. A D gene is named only where the DNA matches it firmly. Rows may omit the clone size; those that give it use once, few, many or a size class.

>TRBV20-1|.|.|TRBJ1-1
TGCAGTGCTAGAGACAGGGAAGGGAACACTGAAGCTTTCTTT
CSARDREGNTEAFF
>TRBV7-9|.|few|TRBJ1-5
TGTGCCAGCAGACCAACCTTGGACAGCGTCGATAGCAATCAGCCCCAGCATTTT
CASRPTLDSVDSNQPQHF
>TRBV20-1|TRBD2|few|TRBJ2-5
TGCAGTGCTAGAGATTCGGGACTAGTCGGGGTGACCCAGTACTTC
CSARDSGLVGVTQYF
>TRBV3-1|TRBD1|.|TRBJ2-1
TGTGCCAGCAGCCGACAGGGGGGTATGCACGAGCAGTTCTTC
CASSRQGGMHEQFF
>TRBV11-2|.|many|TRBJ2-7
TGTGCCAGCTCCGTGCGGGACGAGCAGTACTTC
CASSVRDEQYF
>TRBV7-2|.|few|TRBJ1-4
TGTGCCAGCAGCCCCCAGGACGGAAATGAAAAACTGTTTTTT
CASSPQDGNEKLFF
>TRBV5-1|.|few|TRBJ2-1
TGCGCCAGCAGCTCCTTTGCGGGACAAGGCTACAATGAGCAGTTCTTC
CASSSFAGQGYNEQFF
>TRBV20-1|.|many|TRBJ1-1
TGCAGTGCTAGAGATCATACATCAGACCAGGCTTTCTTT
CSARDHTSDQAFF
>TRBV28|TRBD2|.|TRBJ2-5
TGTGCCAGCAGACTCCCCCGGACAGCTCGACTAGCGGGGGGGCTGGAGACCCGGTACTTC
CASRLPRTARLAGGLETRYF
>TRBV6-5|.|many|TRBJ1-6
TGTGCCAGCAGTTACAAGGGGGGCAATAATTCACCCCTCCACTTT
CASSYKGGNNSPLHF
>TRBV27|TRBD1|few|TRBJ2-1
TGTGCCTGCAGTTTAACGGGACAGGGGAACAATGAGCAGTTCTTC
CACSLTGQGNNEQFF
>TRBV5-1|.|many|TRBJ1-2
TGCGCCAGCAGCTTGACATCGGGCGTTCGGAGCTACACCTTC
CASSLTSGVRSYTF
>TRBV7-2|TRBD2|.|TRBJ2-7
TGTGCCACCCTGCGGCCTACTAGCGGACCATACAATGAGCAGTACTTC
CATLRPTSGPYNEQYF
>TRBV3-1|TRBD1|few|TRBJ2-7
TGTGCCAGCAGCCAGAGGGGACAGGGAAACGAGCAGTACTTC
CASSQRGQGNEQYF
>TRBV28|.|many|TRBJ2-7
TGTGCCAGCAGTTTAACTAGTATGTCCTACGAGCAGTACTTC
CASSLTSMSYEQYF
>TRBV12-3/TRBV12-4|TRBD1|.|TRBJ1-5
TGTGCCAGCAGTCTAACAACGACAGGGGGACTAAATAGCAATCAGCCCCAGCATTTT
CASSLTTTGGLNSNQPQHF
>TRBV4-3|.|.|TRBJ2-3
TGCGCCAGCAGCCACGGGGACGGCCGCACAGATACGCAGTATTTT
CASSHGDGRTDTQYF
>TRBV20-1|.|.|TRBJ2-7
TGCAGTGCTGGACAAGACGAAATTTCCTACAATGAGCAGTACTTC
CSAGQDEISYNEQYF
>TRBV20-1|.|.|TRBJ1-5
TGCAGTGCTAGAGGGAGGGGCGGCAGCAATCAGCCCCAGCATTTT
CSARGRGGSNQPQHF
>TRBV7-8|.|.|TRBJ2-1
TGTGCCAGCAGCTTAGCGCTAAGTCGGGGATCTTGGAATGAGCAGTTCTTC
CASSLALSRGSWNEQFF
>TRBV12-3/TRBV12-4|TRBD1|few|TRBJ2-1
TGTGCCAGCAGTCGGGACAGGGGAGGTCCTGAGCAGTTCTTC
CASSRDRGGPEQFF
>TRBV29-1|TRBD2|few|TRBJ2-5
TGCAGCGTTGAAGGACTAGCGGGAAATCAAGGAGAGACCCAGTACTTC
CSVEGLAGNQGETQYF
>TRBV5-1|.|.|TRBJ2-1
TGCGCCAGCAGCTTTGAGTCCACGGAGCAGTTCTTC
CASSFESTEQFF
>TRBV4-1|.|.|TRBJ1-2
TGCGCCAGCAGCCAAGGAATACCAAGGGCTCCCGGCTACACCTTC
CASSQGIPRAPGYTF
>TRBV7-9|.|few|TRBJ1-4
TGTGCCAGCAGCGCCGCGGGGGTAGAGGAAAAACTGTTTTTT
CASSAAGVEEKLFF
>TRBV20-1|.|many|TRBJ1-2
TGCAGTGCTTTGTCCTCTCCGGGGATCCCCTATGGCTACACCTTC
CSALSSPGIPYGYTF
>TRBV7-3|.|few|TRBJ2-3
TGTGCCAGCAGCTTAAAAGGTTTTGGGGGGGGGCGCACAGATACGCAGTATTTT
CASSLKGFGGGRTDTQYF
>TRBV27|TRBD1|.|TRBJ1-5
TGTGCCAGCAGTTTAAGGCGGGACAGGGGGCTTTCTCGGCCCCAGCATTTT
CASSLRRDRGLSRPQHF
>TRBV12-3/TRBV12-4|TRBD1|.|TRBJ1-2
TGTGCCAGCAGTTTTGGGACAGGGGGCCCGAAAGGCCACACCTTC
CASSFGTGGPKGHTF
>TRBV12-3/TRBV12-4|TRBD1|.|TRBJ1-5
TGTGCCAGCATTTCACAGGGGAGCAATCAGCCCCAGCATTTT
CASISQGSNQPQHF
>TRBV9|TRBD1|many|TRBJ1-2
TGTGCCAGCAGCTTGGGACAGGGGAGCTACACCTTC
CASSLGQGSYTF
>TRBV6-1|.|many|TRBJ1-2
TGTGCCATACCAGGACAGTACTATGGCTACACCTTC
CAIPGQYYGYTF
>TRBV20-1|.|few|TRBJ2-2
TGCAGTGCTAGGCTTAGACGCGGGGAGCTGTTTTTT
CSARLRRGELFF
>TRBV20-1|.|.|TRBJ2-7
TGCAGTGCTAGAGGTGGGAGCGGAGAAGAGCAGTACTTC
CSARGGSGEEQYF
>TRBV20-1|TRBD1|.|TRBJ1-2
TGCAGTGTTCCAGGGGGAGACTATGGCTACACCTTC
CSVPGGDYGYTF
>TRBV6-5|TRBD2|.|TRBJ2-1
TGTGCCAGCAGTTATTGGAGCGGGAGCTCCTACAATGAGCAGTTCTTC
CASSYWSGSSYNEQFF
>TRBV7-3|TRBD2|.|TRBJ2-1
TGTGCCAGCAGCAGAGGACTAGCGCGACCCTACAATGAGCAGTTCTTC
CASSRGLARPYNEQFF
>TRBV29-1|TRBD1|.|TRBJ1-2
TGCAGCGTTGTCACAAACCGGGACAGGGGAGTAAACGATGGCTACACCTTC
CSVVTNRDRGVNDGYTF
>TRBV27|.|many|TRBJ2-1
TGTGCCAGCAGTTCCAGGGGTGGTGAGCAGTTCTTC
CASSSRGGEQFF